Below, 17 T cell receptor beta chains from the same sample are listed, as sequenced in a study of T cells in localized non-small cell lung cancer. Profiled with immunoSEQ multiplex PCR; TCRdb holds only in-frame clones, not every one. Of about 23,000 clones detected, roughly nine tenths appear once; the ten largest clones hold more than 10%. The source material was peripheral blood, sampled before any cancer treatment. The receptor source for this set is a male donor older than 55 with stage I lung adenocarcinoma.

The chain carries TRBV2 and TRBJ2-2; D possibly corresponds to TRBD1 (7 bases). The V and J ends lost 6 bases and 4 bases respectively, with 12 bases between them. Germline V gene lookup returns CDR1 SNHLY and CDR2 FYNNEI. The CDR3 covers 14 residues. The CDR3 DNA follows: TGTGCCAGCAGGGGGCGGGACAGCACCGGGGAGCTGTTTTTT. It yields the protein CASRGRDSTGELFF.

This clone was observed a single time. The chain employs TRBV27 and TRBJ2-6; the D call may be TRBD1 or TRBD2 (5 bases each). This CDR3 contains 15 residues. Germline CDR1 is MNHEY and CDR2 is SMNVEV (reference sequence). The V and J ends lost 5 bases and 5 bases respectively, with 13 bases between them. For the CDR3, the DNA is TGTGCCAGCAGTGCAGCCGGGACCCGGGCCAACGTCCTGACTTTC. Translation: CASSAAGTRANVLTF.

This clone was observed once. This rearrangement joins TRBV7-2 to TRBJ2-4, with 12 bases identical to TRBD1. The V and J ends lost 5 bases and 3 bases, in that order; junction bases with no gene match: 5. The germline V gene has CDR1 SGHTA and CDR2 FQGNSA. The CDR3 runs to 16 residues. In DNA, the CDR3 is TGTGCCAGCAGCCAGGGACAGGGGGCGTACAAAAACATTCAGTACTTC. Protein sequence: CASSQGQGAYKNIQYF.

This clone was counted once. V usage is TRBV5-4 and J usage is TRBJ2-7, with D hard to call. V shed 4 bases and J shed 1 base, with 18 bases lying between them. This CDR3 contains 16 residues. The germline CDR1 and CDR2 sequences are SGHNT and YYREEE (reference sequence). CDR3 region: CASSPRKGSRSYEQYF. As DNA, the CDR3 is TGTGCCAGCAGCCCCCGGAAGGGCTCTCGGTCCTACGAGCAGTACTTC. Supplemented by reference TRBV5-4 and TRBJ2-7, the full variable domain reads ETGVTQSPTHLIKTRGQQVTLRCSSQSGHNTVSWYQQALGQGPQFIFQYYREEENGRGNFPPRFSGLQFPNYSSELNVNALELDDSALYLCASSPRKGSRSYEQYFGPGTRLTVT.

The DNA of the CDR3 is TGCGCCAGCAGCTTCGAAGGGGACAAAAACATTCAGTACTTC. Amino acid sequence: CASSFEGDKNIQYF. The chain couples TRBV5-1 to TRBJ2-4; TRBD1 is a possible D gene (5 bases). CDR1 is SGHRS, CDR2 YFSETQ, per germline. The CDR3 consists of 14 residues. Trimming shortened V by 2 bases and J by 3 bases, and 9 bases separated the two germline ends.

The chain is built from TRBV5-6 and TRBJ2-1; D gene ambiguous. Germline loops: CDR1 SGHDT, CDR2 YYEEEE. This CDR3 spans 15 amino acids. V dropped 5 bases and J dropped 4 bases, with 16 bases sitting between them. In DNA, the CDR3 is TGTGCCAGCAGTCAGGACGGTAGGTTGTACAATGAGCAGTTCTTC. Its translation: CASSQDGRLYNEQFF.

The chain employs TRBV27 and TRBJ2-3, with no clear D. Germline CDR1 and CDR2: MNHEY and SMNVEV (reference sequence). V dropped 6 bases and J dropped 3 bases, with 13 bases sitting between them. The CDR3 runs 14 residues. In DNA form, the CDR3 reads TGTGCCAGCAGCCTAACCCGGCGGACAGATACGCAGTATTTT. This translates into CASSLTRRTDTQYF.

The chain uses TRBV19 and TRBJ2-1; 9 bases agree with TRBD1. Germline loops: CDR1 LNHDA, CDR2 SQIVND (reference sequence). V trimming: 6 bases; J trimming: 9 bases; junction bases outside the gene matches: 15. CDR3 length equals 16 residues. The CDR3 DNA reads as TGTGCCAGTAGGATCAGAGAGGGACAGGGTTCCGGTGAGCAGTTCTTC. Its protein is CASRIREGQGSGEQFF.

The chain has TRBV7-9 and TRBJ2-7; TRBD2 matches at 8 bases. The CDR3 has 14 residues. J was trimmed by 13 bases and V by 1 base; bases with no gene match: 12. The germline CDR1 and CDR2 sequences are SEHNR and FQNEAQ (reference sequence). For the CDR3, the DNA is TGTGCCAGCAGCTTAGTCGAGGTGCGCGGGAGGCCCTACTTC. Translating it yields CASSLVEVRGRPYF.

The CDR3 protein is CASSAFGSYNEQFF. CDR3 bases: TGTGCCAGCAGCGCCTTCGGCTCCTACAATGAGCAGTTCTTC. J is TRBJ2-1 and V is TRBV9; D gene ambiguous. Per the germline V gene, CDR1 is SGDLS and CDR2 is YYNGEE. The ends were cut back, 3 bases at V and 0 bases at J, with 7 bases in the middle. The CDR3 loop spans 14 amino acids.

The J gene is TRBJ2-7, the V gene TRBV19, with D unclear. The CDR3 consists of 14 residues. V was pared by 4 bases and J by 5 bases, with 15 bases between. CDR1 LNHDA and CDR2 SQIVND come from the germline V gene (reference sequence). The CDR3 loop is CASSSQTLRNEQYF. The CDR3 nucleotides read TGTGCCAGTAGTAGCCAAACCCTTAGAAACGAGCAGTACTTC.

This sequence joins TRBV2 and TRBJ1-5; D perhaps matches TRBD1 (5 bases). Trimming left V 7 bases short and J 5 bases short, with 15 bases between. This CDR3 comprises 14 residues. CDR1 is SNHLY, CDR2 FYNNEI, per germline. The CDR3 loop reads CASTPRRGDQPQHF. CDR3 DNA sequence: TGTGCCAGCACGCCGAGACGGGGGGATCAGCCCCAGCATTTT.

The chain recombines TRBV5-4 with TRBJ1-2; D possibly corresponds to TRBD1 (6 bases). The CDR3 spans 13 residues. V lost 3 bases and J 6 bases, leaving 12 bases between the germline ends. Germline V gene sequence: CDR1 SGHNT, CDR2 YYREEE (reference sequence). This CDR3 reads CASSSSGVNGYTF. The CDR3 region has the DNA TGTGCCAGCAGCTCTTCAGGGGTAAATGGCTACACCTTC.

The CDR3 nucleotides read TGTGCCAGCAGCCAACGAAGGGAGGCTGAGCCCCAGCATTTT. Its translation is CASSQRREAEPQHF. This chain joins TRBV16 and TRBJ1-5; D not resolved. V lost 2 bases, J lost 8 bases, and 13 bases lay in between. Germline CDR1 reads KGHSY; CDR2 reads FQNENV. The CDR3 has 14 amino acids.

The rearrangement links TRBV6-5 to TRBJ2-1; 8 bases align to TRBD2. Germline assignment: CDR1 MNHEY and CDR2 SVGAGI. The ends lost 0 bases at V and 3 bases at J; junction bases unmatched: 1. The CDR3 runs 15 residues. CDR3 sequence reads: CASSYSSGSYNEQFF. Written as DNA, the CDR3 is TGTGCCAGCAGTTACTCGAGCGGGAGCTACAATGAGCAGTTCTTC.

The gene calls are TRBV11-3 and TRBJ2-2; D is uncertain. Trimming stripped 1 base from V and 1 base from J, with 10 bases between. Germline V gene data show CDR1 as SGHNT and CDR2 as YENEEA. CDR3 length: 16 amino acids. CDR3 nucleotide sequence: TGTGCCAGCAGCTTAGGTTGGCGTGGGAACACCGGGGAGCTGTTTTTT. This codes for CASSLGWRGNTGELFF. The variable domain in full, completed from reference TRBV11-3 and TRBJ2-2, reads EAGVVQSPRYKIIEKKQPVAFWCNPISGHNTLYWYLQNLGQGPELLIRYENEEAVDDSQLPKDRFSAERLKGVDSTLKIQPAELGDSAVYLCASSLGWRGNTGELFFGEGSRLTVL.

This clone was detected once. This rearrangement joins TRBV27 to TRBJ2-6; tentative D call: TRBD1 (5 bases). CDR3 length: 14 residues. Germline-derived CDR1 and CDR2 are MNHEY and SMNVEV (reference sequence). Trimming shortened V by 8 bases and J by 1 base, and 9 bases separated the two germline ends. The CDR3 loop reads CASAWTSGANVLTF. The CDR3, as DNA: TGTGCCAGCGCCTGGACATCTGGGGCCAACGTCCTGACTTTC.